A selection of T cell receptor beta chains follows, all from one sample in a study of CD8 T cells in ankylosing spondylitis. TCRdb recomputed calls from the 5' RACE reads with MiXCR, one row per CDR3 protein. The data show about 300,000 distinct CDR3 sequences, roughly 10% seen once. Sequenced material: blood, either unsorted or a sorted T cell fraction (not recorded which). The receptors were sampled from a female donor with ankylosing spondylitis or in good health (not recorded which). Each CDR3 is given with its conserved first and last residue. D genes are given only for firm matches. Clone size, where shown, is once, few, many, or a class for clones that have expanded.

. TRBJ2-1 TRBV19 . CASSSGLATNEQFF TGTGCCAGTAGTAGCGGGCTAGCGACCAATGAGCAGTTCTTC
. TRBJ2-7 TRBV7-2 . CASSLALTGPYEQYF TGTGCCAGCAGCTTAGCTCTGACAGGACCCTACGAGCAGTACTTC
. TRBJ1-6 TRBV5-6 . CANLTVRPTHSPLHF TGTGCCAACCTCACGGTGAGACCGACCCATTCACCCCTCCACTTT
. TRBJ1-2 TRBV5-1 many CASSLGTVLDYGYTF TGCGCCAGCAGCCTAGGGACGGTCCTTGACTATGGCTACACCTTC
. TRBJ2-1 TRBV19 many CASSHRGAGNEQFF TGTGCCAGTAGTCACCGGGGGGCTGGCAATGAGCAGTTCTTC
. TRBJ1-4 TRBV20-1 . CSARVAEGEKLFF TGCAGTGCTAGAGTTGCGGAGGGTGAAAAACTGTTTTTT
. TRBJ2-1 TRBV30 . CAWSVQGPTYNEQFF TGTGCCTGGAGTGTACAGGGCCCCACCTACAATGAGCAGTTCTTC
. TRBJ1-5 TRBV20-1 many CSARDGDQPQHF TGCAGTGCTAGAGATGGCGATCAGCCCCAGCATTTT
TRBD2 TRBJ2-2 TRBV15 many CATSREVAGGVRNTGELFF TGTGCCACCAGCAGAGAAGTAGCGGGAGGTGTTCGGAACACCGGGGAGCTGTTTTTT
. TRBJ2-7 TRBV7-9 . CASSPQVGPEQYF TGTGCCAGCAGCCCTCAGGTTGGGCCCGAGCAGTACTTC
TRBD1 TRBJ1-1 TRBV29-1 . CSVGGQGRAFF TGCAGCGTTGGGGGACAGGGGCGGGCTTTCTTT
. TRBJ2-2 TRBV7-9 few CASSPGATANTGELFF TGTGCCAGCAGCCCCGGGGCGACCGCGAACACCGGGGAGCTGTTTTTT
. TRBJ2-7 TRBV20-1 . CTPVRGGEGEQYF TGCACCCCCGTCAGGGGAGGGGAGGGCGAGCAGTACTTC
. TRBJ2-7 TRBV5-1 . CASSFGGDEQYF TGCGCCAGCAGCTTTGGTGGGGACGAGCAGTACTTC
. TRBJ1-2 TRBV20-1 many CSAREGTDGGYTF TGCAGTGCTAGGGAGGGAACTGATGGAGGCTACACCTTC
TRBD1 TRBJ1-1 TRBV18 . CASSPQGADTEAFF TGTGCCAGCTCACCGCAGGGGGCGGACACTGAAGCTTTCTTT
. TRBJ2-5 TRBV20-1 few CSARGPPQGVQETQYF TGCAGTGCTAGAGGCCCTCCACAGGGAGTCCAAGAGACCCAGTACTTC
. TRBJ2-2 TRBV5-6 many CASRARGSNTGELFF TGTGCCAGCAGGGCGCGTGGGAGTAACACCGGGGAGCTGTTTTTT
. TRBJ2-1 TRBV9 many CASSVSAKVTYNEQFF TGTGCCAGCAGCGTTTCGGCGAAGGTCACCTACAATGAGCAGTTCTTC
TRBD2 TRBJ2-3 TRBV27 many CAIRRGTDFDTQYF TGTGCCATCCGGCGGGGGACCGATTTCGATACGCAGTATTTT
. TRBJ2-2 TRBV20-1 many CSAPRPGTDTGELFF TGCAGTGCTCCGCGCCCCGGGACCGACACCGGGGAGCTGTTTTTT
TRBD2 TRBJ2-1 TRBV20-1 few CSATMGASGWNEQFF TGCAGTGCAACGATGGGGGCTAGCGGGTGGAATGAGCAGTTCTTC
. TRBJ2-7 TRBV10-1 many CASSEAGAYEQYF TGCGCCAGCAGTGAGGCAGGGGCCTACGAGCAGTACTTC
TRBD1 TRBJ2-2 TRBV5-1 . CASSGGLRDRKNTGELFF TGCGCCAGCAGCGGGGGGCTACGGGACAGGAAAAACACCGGGGAGCTGTTTTTT
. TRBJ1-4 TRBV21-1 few CASLKDGKRREKLFF TGTGCCAGCTTAAAGGACGGCAAGCGTCGTGAAAAACTGTTTTTT
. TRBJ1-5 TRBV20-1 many CSARAGEPQHF TGCAGTGCTAGAGCGGGGGAGCCCCAGCATTTT
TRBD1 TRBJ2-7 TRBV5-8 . CASSLRDSYEQYF TGTGCCAGCAGCTTACGGGACAGCTACGAGCAGTACTTC
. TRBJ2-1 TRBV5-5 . CASSTLRGLPSYNEQFF TGTGCCAGCAGCACGCTCAGGGGACTTCCTTCCTACAATGAGCAGTTCTTC
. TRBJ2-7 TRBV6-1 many CASSEVTGPYEQYF TGTGCCAGCAGTGAAGTAACAGGTCCTTACGAGCAGTACTTC